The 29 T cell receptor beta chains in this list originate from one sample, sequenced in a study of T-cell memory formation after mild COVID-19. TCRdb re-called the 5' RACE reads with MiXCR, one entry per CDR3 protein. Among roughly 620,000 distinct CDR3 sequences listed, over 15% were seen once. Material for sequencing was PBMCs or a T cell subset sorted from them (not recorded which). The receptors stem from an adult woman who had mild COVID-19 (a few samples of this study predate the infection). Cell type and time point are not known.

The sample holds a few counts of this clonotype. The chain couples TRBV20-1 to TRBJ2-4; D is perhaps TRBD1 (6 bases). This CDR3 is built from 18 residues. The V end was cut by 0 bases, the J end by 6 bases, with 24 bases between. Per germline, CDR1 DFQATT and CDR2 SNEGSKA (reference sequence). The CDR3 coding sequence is TGCAGTGCTAGAGATCCGGGGACAAAAGAGAGGGCTCGAAACATTCAGTACTTC. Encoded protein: CSARDPGTKERARNIQYF.

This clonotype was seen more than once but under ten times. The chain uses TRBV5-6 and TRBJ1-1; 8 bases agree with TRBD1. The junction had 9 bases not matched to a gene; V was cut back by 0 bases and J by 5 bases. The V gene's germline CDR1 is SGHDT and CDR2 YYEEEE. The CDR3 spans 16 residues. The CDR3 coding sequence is TGTGCCAGCAGCTTGGCCTCTGCAGGGGGCGAGACTGAAGCTTTCTTT. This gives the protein CASSLASAGGETEAFF. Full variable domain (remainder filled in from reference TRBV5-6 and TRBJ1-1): DAGVTQSPTHLIKTRGQQVTLRCSPKSGHDTVSWYQQALGQGPQFIFQYYEEEERQRGNFPDRFSGHQFPNYSSELNVNALLLGDSALYLCASSLASAGGETEAFFGQGTRLTVV.

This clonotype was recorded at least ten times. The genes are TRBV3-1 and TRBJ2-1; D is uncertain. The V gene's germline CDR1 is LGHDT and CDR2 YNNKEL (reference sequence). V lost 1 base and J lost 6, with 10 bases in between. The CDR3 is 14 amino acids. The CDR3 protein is CASSQVSAGNEQFF. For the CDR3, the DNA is TGTGCCAGCAGCCAAGTTTCCGCCGGCAATGAGCAGTTCTTC.

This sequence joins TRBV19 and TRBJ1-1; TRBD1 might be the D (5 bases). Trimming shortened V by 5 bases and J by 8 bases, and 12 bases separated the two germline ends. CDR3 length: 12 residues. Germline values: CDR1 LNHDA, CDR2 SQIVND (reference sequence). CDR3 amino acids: CASSFQGWEAFF. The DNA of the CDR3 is TGTGCCAGTAGTTTCCAGGGCTGGGAAGCTTTCTTT. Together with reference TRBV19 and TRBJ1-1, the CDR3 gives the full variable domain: DGGITQSPKYLFRKEGQNVTLSCEQNLNHDAMYWYRQDPGQGLRLIYYSQIVNDFQKGDIAEGYSVSREKKESFPLTVTSAQKNPTAFYLCASSFQGWEAFFGQGTRLTVV.

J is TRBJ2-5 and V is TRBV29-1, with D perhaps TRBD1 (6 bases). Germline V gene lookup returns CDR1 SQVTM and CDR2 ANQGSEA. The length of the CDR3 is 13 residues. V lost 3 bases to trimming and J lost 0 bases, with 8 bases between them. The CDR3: CSVDRDNQETQYF. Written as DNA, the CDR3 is TGCAGCGTTGACCGGGACAACCAAGAGACCCAGTACTTC.

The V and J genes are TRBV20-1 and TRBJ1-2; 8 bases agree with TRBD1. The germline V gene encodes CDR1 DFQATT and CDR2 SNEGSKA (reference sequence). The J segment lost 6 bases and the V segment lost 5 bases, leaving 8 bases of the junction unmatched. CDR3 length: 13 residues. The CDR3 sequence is CSAANQGAHGYTF. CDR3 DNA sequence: TGCAGTGCTGCTAACCAGGGGGCACATGGCTACACCTTC.

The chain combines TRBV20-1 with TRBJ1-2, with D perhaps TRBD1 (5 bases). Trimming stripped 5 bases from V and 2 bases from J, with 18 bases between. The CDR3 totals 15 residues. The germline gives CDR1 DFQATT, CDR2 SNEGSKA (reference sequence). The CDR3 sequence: CSALPLFDRNYGYTF. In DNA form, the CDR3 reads TGCAGTGCTTTACCCCTTTTTGACAGAAACTATGGCTACACCTTC.

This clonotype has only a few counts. The CDR3 DNA sequence: TGTGCCAGCAGACAGGGAAGTCAGCCCCAGCATTTT. Amino acids: CASRQGSQPQHF. The V and J genes are TRBV6-2 or TRBV6-3 and TRBJ1-5; D is possibly TRBD1 (6 bases). The ends were cut back, 6 bases at V and 6 bases at J, with 9 bases in the middle. The V gene's germline CDR1 is MNHEY and CDR2 SVGEGT. The CDR3 sequence is 12 residues long.

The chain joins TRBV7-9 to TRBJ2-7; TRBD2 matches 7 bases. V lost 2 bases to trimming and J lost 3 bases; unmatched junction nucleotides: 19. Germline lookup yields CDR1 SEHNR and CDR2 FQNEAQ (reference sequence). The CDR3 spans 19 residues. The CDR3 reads CASSLIGWRGKRVFYEQYF. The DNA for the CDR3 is TGTGCCAGCAGCTTAATCGGTTGGCGGGGGAAAAGGGTGTTCTACGAGCAGTACTTC.

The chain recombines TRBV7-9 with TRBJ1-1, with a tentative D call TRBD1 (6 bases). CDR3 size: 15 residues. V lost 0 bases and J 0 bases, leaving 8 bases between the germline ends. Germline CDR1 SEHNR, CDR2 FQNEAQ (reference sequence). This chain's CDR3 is CASSLARTVNTEAFF. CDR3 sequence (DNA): TGTGCCAGCAGCTTAGCCCGGACAGTGAACACTGAAGCTTTCTTT.

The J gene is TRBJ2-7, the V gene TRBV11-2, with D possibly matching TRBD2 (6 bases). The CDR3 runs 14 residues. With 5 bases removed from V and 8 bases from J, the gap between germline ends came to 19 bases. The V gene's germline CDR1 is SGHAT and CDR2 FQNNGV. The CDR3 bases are TGTGCCAGCAGCCATCTGACGGGGAGGAGGCAGCAGTACTTC. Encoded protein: CASSHLTGRRQQYF.

The DNA of the CDR3 is TGTGCCAGGGGTACGAGGGACAACGGCACCGGGGAGCTGTTTTTT. Translated, it gives CARGTRDNGTGELFF. The rearrangement joins TRBV6-9 to TRBJ2-2, with D possibly matching TRBD1 (6 bases). Germline V gene data show CDR1 as MNHGY and CDR2 as SVAAGI. The CDR3 is made up of 15 amino acids. V gave up 9 bases and J gave up 4 bases, with 18 bases separating them.

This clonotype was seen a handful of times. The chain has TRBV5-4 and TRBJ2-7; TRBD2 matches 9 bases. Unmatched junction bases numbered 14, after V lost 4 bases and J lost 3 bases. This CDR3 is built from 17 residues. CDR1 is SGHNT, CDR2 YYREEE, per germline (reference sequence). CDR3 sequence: CASSGIVSSGGNYEQYF. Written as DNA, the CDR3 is TGTGCCAGCAGCGGGATTGTTTCGAGCGGGGGGAACTACGAGCAGTACTTC.

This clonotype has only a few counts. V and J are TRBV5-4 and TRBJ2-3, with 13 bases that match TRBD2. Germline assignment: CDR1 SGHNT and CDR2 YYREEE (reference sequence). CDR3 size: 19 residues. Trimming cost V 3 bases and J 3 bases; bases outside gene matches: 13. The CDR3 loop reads CASSSLLGLAGVRTDTQYF. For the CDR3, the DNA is TGTGCCAGCAGCTCCCTTCTCGGACTAGCGGGGGTCCGGACAGATACGCAGTATTTT.

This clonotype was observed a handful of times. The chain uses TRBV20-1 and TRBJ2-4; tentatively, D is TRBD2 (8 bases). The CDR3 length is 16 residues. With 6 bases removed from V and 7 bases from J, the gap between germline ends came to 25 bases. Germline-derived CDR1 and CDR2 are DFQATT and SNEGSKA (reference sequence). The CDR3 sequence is CSAAPGTAGAKNIQYF. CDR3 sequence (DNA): TGCAGTGCCGCCCCCGGGACAGCGGGGGCAAAGAACATTCAGTACTTC.

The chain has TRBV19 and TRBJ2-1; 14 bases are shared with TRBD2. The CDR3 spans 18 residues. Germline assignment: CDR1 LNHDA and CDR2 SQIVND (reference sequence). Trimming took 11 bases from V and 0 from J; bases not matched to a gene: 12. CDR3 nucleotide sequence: TGTGCCGTGACGCCGGGACTAGCGGGAGTTAGCTCCTACAATGAGCAGTTCTTC. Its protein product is CAVTPGLAGVSSYNEQFF.

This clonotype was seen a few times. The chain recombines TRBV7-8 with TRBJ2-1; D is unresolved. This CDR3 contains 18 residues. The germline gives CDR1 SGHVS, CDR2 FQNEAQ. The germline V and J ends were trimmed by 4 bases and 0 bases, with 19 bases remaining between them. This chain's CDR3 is CASSSQTPWRSSYNEQFF. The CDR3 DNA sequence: TGTGCCAGCAGCTCCCAAACTCCGTGGCGGAGCTCCTACAATGAGCAGTTCTTC.

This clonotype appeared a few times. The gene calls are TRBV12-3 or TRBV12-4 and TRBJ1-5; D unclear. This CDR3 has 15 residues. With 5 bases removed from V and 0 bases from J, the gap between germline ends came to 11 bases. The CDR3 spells CASSLRVLSNQPQHF. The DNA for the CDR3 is TGTGCCAGCAGTCTACGGGTCCTTAGCAATCAGCCCCAGCATTTT.

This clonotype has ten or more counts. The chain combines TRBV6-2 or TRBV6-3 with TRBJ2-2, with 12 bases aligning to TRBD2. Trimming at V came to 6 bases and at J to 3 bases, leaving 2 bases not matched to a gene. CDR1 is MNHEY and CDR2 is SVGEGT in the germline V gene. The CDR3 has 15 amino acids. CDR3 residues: CASRRLAGDTGELFF. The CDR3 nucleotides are TGTGCCAGCAGACGACTAGCGGGAGACACCGGGGAGCTGTTTTTT.

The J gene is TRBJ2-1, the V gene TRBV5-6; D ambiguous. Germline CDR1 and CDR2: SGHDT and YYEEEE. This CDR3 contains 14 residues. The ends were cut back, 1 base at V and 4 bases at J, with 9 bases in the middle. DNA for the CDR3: TGTGCCAGCAGCTTGTGGGCGGTGTACAATGAGCAGTTCTTC. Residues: CASSLWAVYNEQFF.

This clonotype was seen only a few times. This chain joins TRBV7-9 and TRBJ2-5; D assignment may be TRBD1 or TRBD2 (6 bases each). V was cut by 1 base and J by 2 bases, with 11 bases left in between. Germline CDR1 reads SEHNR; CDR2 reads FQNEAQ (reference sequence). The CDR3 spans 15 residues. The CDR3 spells CASSLGRRGQETQYF. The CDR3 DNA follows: TGTGCCAGCAGCTTAGGCCGGAGGGGGCAAGAGACCCAGTACTTC.

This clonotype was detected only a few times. The chain's CDR3 is CASSPSSGLNTEAFF. CDR3 nucleotide sequence: TGTGCCAGCAGCCCCTCGTCAGGCCTGAACACTGAAGCTTTCTTT. The chain couples TRBV4-2 to TRBJ1-1; D remains unclear. Trimming left V 4 bases short and J 0 bases short, with 12 bases between. CDR1 and CDR2 from the germline V gene are LGHNA and YNFKEQ. This CDR3 has 15 residues.

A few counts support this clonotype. CDR3 sequence reads: CASSSLLKGSNQPQHF. In DNA, the CDR3 is TGTGCCAGCAGTTCCCTCCTCAAGGGTAGCAATCAGCCCCAGCATTTT. This chain joins TRBV27 and TRBJ1-5; D unresolved. CDR1 MNHEY and CDR2 SMNVEV come from the germline V gene (reference sequence). The V end lost 4 bases, the J end lost 0 bases, and 13 bases lay between the germline ends. This CDR3 is 16 amino acids long.

In nucleotides, the CDR3 is TGTGCCAGCCGACAGGAGGGAAGGTCCTATAATTCACCCCTCCACTTT. It yields the protein CASRQEGRSYNSPLHF. The genes are TRBV2 and TRBJ1-6, with D perhaps TRBD1 (6 bases). V was shortened by 8 bases and J by 1 base, with 15 bases between the two germline ends. The CDR3 consists of 16 residues. The V gene's germline CDR1 is SNHLY and CDR2 FYNNEI.

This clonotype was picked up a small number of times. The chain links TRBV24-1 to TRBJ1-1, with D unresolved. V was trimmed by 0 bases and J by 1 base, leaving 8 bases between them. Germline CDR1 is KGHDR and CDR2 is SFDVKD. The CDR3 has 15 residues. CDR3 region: CATSDLPGKNTEAFF. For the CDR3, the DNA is TGTGCCACCAGTGATTTGCCCGGGAAGAACACTGAAGCTTTCTTT.

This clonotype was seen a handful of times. The CDR3 sequence is CASSVVPGGQYNEQFF. CDR3 in DNA: TGTGCCAGCAGCGTAGTACCCGGGGGCCAATACAATGAGCAGTTCTTC. The V gene is TRBV9, the J gene TRBJ2-1; D tentatively fits TRBD1 or TRBD2 (6 bases each). The CDR3 consists of 16 residues. CDR1 is SGDLS and CDR2 is YYNGEE in the germline V gene. The V gene lost 0 bases and the J gene lost 4 bases, with 14 bases spanning the gap.

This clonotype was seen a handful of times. The CDR3 bases are TGTGCTAGTGGTCCTAACATAGCGGGACCTAATATGTGGCTGCGCGAGCAGTACTTC. It codes for CASGPNIAGPNMWLREQYF. This sequence joins TRBV12-5 and TRBJ2-7; 8 nucleotides align to TRBD2. Trimming at V came to 5 bases and at J to 6 bases, leaving 24 bases not matched to a gene. The CDR3 is 19 residues long. The germline gives CDR1 LGHNT, CDR2 FRNRAP. Full variable domain (rest looked up from reference TRBV12-5 and TRBJ2-7): DARVTQTPRHKVTEMGQEVTMRCQPILGHNTVFWYRQTMMQGLELLAYFRNRAPLDDSGMPKDRFSAEMPDATLATLKIQPSEPRDSAVYFCASGPNIAGPNMWLREQYFGPGTRLTVT.

The CDR3 protein is CASSSGRAYQPQHF. The DNA of the CDR3 is TGTGCCAGCAGCTCGGGGAGGGCGTATCAGCCCCAGCATTTT. The rearrangement links TRBV5-6 to TRBJ1-5; D gene uncertain. V gave up 3 bases and J gave up 5 bases, with 12 bases separating them. The CDR3 loop spans 14 amino acids. Germline V gene sequence: CDR1 SGHDT, CDR2 YYEEEE.

DNA of the CDR3: TGTGCCAGTAGCGATCCGGCCAGGGGAGGAGAGACCCAGTACTTC. It yields the protein CASSDPARGGETQYF. The chain combines TRBV19 with TRBJ2-5; D is possibly TRBD1 or TRBD2 (6 bases each). CDR1 LNHDA and CDR2 SQIVND come from the germline V gene (reference sequence). The CDR3 sequence is 15 residues long. The ends were cut back, 6 bases at V and 4 bases at J, with 18 bases in the middle.